This T cell receptor (beta chain) is from a study of blood T cells in healthy people across ages. General study points: Bulk PBMC profiling left naive and antigen-experienced comparisons inconclusive.

For this clonotype: Antigen unknown.

Sample-barcoded 5' priming and a J-beta primer mix drove a second PCR of roughly 7 to 11 cycles. TCRdb reprocessed the 5' RACE reads via MiXCR and lists one record per CDR3 protein. The repertoire holds 650,000 to 950,000 distinct CDR3 sequences, with roughly 44% as singletons. It was around 9 milliliters of peripheral blood that were drawn from each donor. This clonotype originated in a man between 60 and 70 years old in good health. The material sequenced was blood.

The CDR3 region is CAWSVQAAHGYTF. DNA of the CDR3: TGTGCCTGGAGTGTACAAGCGGCCCATGGCTACACCTTC. This rearrangement joins TRBV30 to TRBJ1-2; unclear D gene. The CDR3 contains 13 residues. V lost 0 bases to trimming and J lost 6 bases, with 11 bases between them. Germline-derived CDR1 and CDR2 are GTSNPN and SVGIG (reference sequence). Filled out from reference TRBV30 and TRBJ1-2, the complete variable domain reads SQTIHQWPATLVQPVGSPLSLECTVEGTSNPNLYWYRQAAGRGLQLLFYSVGIGQISSEVPQNLSASRPQDRQFILSSKKLLLSDSGFYLCAWSVQAAHGYTFGSGTRLTVV.